The sequence of this T cell receptor (beta chain) was determined in a study of regulatory T cells in long-lasting Graves disease. With iRepertoire HTBI primers and Arm-PCR of CDR3 regions, TCR beta libraries were built. A single record per CDR3 protein comes from TCRdb applying MiXCR to the multiplex PCR reads. This sample carries 200,000 to 250,000 distinct CDR3 sequences, 20% to 25% of them seen once, and the ten largest clones take over 11%. The time point here: newly diagnosed GD, antithyroid drugs for less than 3 months. There was RNA extracted from PBMCs, and the TCR library was made from it. Graves' disease diagnosis was established per American Thyroid Association guidelines. The authors drew patients from an endocrinology department in Xi'an, China. Trimming shortened V by 3 bases and J by 6 bases, and 13 bases separated the two germline ends. The CDR3 runs 14 residues. As for this clonotype: With a far larger clone one base away, a read error is the likely cause.

The clonotype comes from a female donor with Graves disease. V usage is TRBV12-3 or TRBV12-4 and J usage is TRBJ2-3; D ambiguous. The source material was peripheral blood mononuclear cells (PBMCs), sampled at new diagnosis, from a patient treated with antithyroid drugs. The CDR3 DNA reads TGTGCCAGCAGTTTTGTAGCTTTGTCGGATACGCAGTATTTT. It encodes CASSFVALSDTQYF.